One sample yielded the 22 T cell receptor beta chains listed below, sequenced in a study of blood T cell repertoires in COVID-19. Only in-frame clones appear in the TCRdb table, and some are missing; sequencing was by immunoSEQ multiplex PCR. This table holds around 180,000 clones, more than 75% found once. Sequencing was done on a sample of peripheral blood. The receptors derive from a human donor in a cohort sampled during active COVID-19.

This clone was seen just once. The CDR3 DNA follows: TGTGCCTGGAACAGGGGCAAGGAAGAGACCCAGTACTTC. It translates to CAWNRGKEETQYF. The chain employs TRBV30 and TRBJ2-5; 7 bases line up with TRBD1. Germline trimming cut 4 bases from V and 3 bases from J; bases unmatched to any gene: 5. Germline V lookup: CDR1 GTSNPN, CDR2 SVGIG (reference sequence). CDR3 length equals 13 residues.

The chain is built from TRBV11-2 and TRBJ1-5; D gene ambiguous. Trimming removed 5 bases from V and 5 bases from J, with 19 bases in between. Germline CDR1 is SGHAT and CDR2 is FQNNGV. The CDR3 is made up of 16 amino acids. The CDR3 sequence: CASSATRRHSDQPQHF. The DNA for the CDR3 is TGTGCCAGCAGCGCAACTAGGAGGCATTCGGATCAGCCCCAGCATTTT.

The genes are TRBV24-1 and TRBJ2-3, with 7 nucleotides matching TRBD1. The J segment lost 10 bases and the V segment lost 6 bases, leaving 6 bases of the junction unmatched. Germline loops: CDR1 KGHDR, CDR2 SFDVKD. This CDR3 is built from 12 residues. In DNA, the CDR3 is TGTGCCACCAGTACGGGACAGACCCCGCAGTATTTT. Protein product: CATSTGQTPQYF.

Comment on this clone: The same CDR3 also results from other DNA sequences found in this sample. CDR3: CASSIAGKLFF. Here the CDR3 DNA reads TGTGCCAGTAGTATAGCAGGAAAACTGTTTTTT. The rearrangement joins TRBV19 to TRBJ1-4; D ambiguous. CDR3 size: 11 residues. Germline values: CDR1 LNHDA, CDR2 SQIVND (reference sequence). V was trimmed by 1 base and J by 10 bases, leaving 4 bases between them.

This clone appeared a few times. Here the CDR3 reads CASSHPSRSQGARNEQFF. The CDR3 nucleotides read TGTGCCAGCAGCCATCCATCTAGATCCCAAGGGGCGCGCAATGAGCAGTTCTTC. The rearrangement uses TRBV9 and TRBJ2-1; tentatively, D is TRBD1 (5 bases). This CDR3 is 18 amino acids long. Trimming removed 4 bases from V and 6 bases from J, with 26 bases in between. Germline CDR1 is SGDLS and CDR2 is YYNGEE. Looking up the rest from reference TRBV9 and TRBJ2-1 gives the full variable domain: DSGVTQTPKHLITATGQRVTLRCSPRSGDLSVYWYQQSLDQGLQFLIQYYNGEERAKGNILERFSAQQFPDLHSELNLSSLELGDSALYFCASSHPSRSQGARNEQFFGPGTRLTVL.

The chain joins TRBV29-1 to TRBJ2-1; 14 bases agree with TRBD2. V lost 4 bases to trimming and J lost 4 bases; unmatched junction nucleotides: 12. Germline-derived CDR1 and CDR2 are SQVTM and ANQGSEA. The CDR3 runs 18 residues. CDR3: CSVAGWTSGRRLYNEQFF. The CDR3, as DNA: TGCAGCGTTGCGGGTTGGACTAGCGGGAGGCGTCTTTACAATGAGCAGTTCTTC.

CDR3 sequence reads: CASSRFGDRSYNSPLHF. CDR3 in DNA: TGTGCCAGCAGTCGGTTCGGGGACAGGAGTTATAATTCACCCCTCCACTTT. This chain links TRBV7-2 with TRBJ1-6, with 8 bases lining up with TRBD1. CDR3 length: 17 amino acids. V was pared by 6 bases and J by 4 bases, with 11 bases of the junction left unmatched. Germline V CDR1 and CDR2: SGHTA, FQGNSA.

This clone came up a few times. This rearrangement joins TRBV9 to TRBJ1-3, with D perhaps TRBD1 (6 bases). CDR1 is SGDLS, CDR2 YYNGEE, per germline. The V end lost 4 bases, the J end lost 3 bases, and 11 bases lay between the germline ends. This CDR3 has 14 residues. CDR3 coding DNA: TGTGCCAGCAGCCCCAGGGGTGATGGAAACACCATATATTTT. Amino acids: CASSPRGDGNTIYF.

This sequence joins TRBV15 and TRBJ2-3; 12 bases fit TRBD2. The CDR3 length is 18 residues. The J segment lost 2 bases and the V segment lost 5 bases, leaving 11 bases of the junction unmatched. Germline CDR1 is LNHNV and CDR2 is YYDKDF (reference sequence). As DNA, the CDR3 is TGTGCCACCAGCCGCTCTAGCGGGAGGGCCTCCCTCACAGATACGCAGTATTTT. Its protein product is CATSRSSGRASLTDTQYF.

The chain uses TRBV7-9 and TRBJ1-4; 10 bases fit TRBD1. In germline, CDR1 is SEHNR, CDR2 FQNEAQ (reference sequence). Germline trimming cut 3 bases from V and 3 bases from J; bases unmatched to any gene: 1. This CDR3 spans 15 amino acids. This chain's CDR3 is CASSLGQGPNEKLFF. The CDR3 region has the DNA TGTGCCAGCAGCTTGGGACAGGGGCCTAATGAAAAACTGTTTTTT.

V usage is TRBV10-2 and J usage is TRBJ2-7; unclear D gene. The CDR3 runs to 12 residues. The germline V gene has CDR1 WSHSY and CDR2 SAAADI. V lost 6 bases, J lost 3 bases, and 9 bases lay in between. The CDR3 bases are TGCGCCAGCAGACAACCCAACTACGAGCAGTACTTC. It is translated as CASRQPNYEQYF.

The chain links TRBV5-4 to TRBJ2-5; 7 nucleotides match TRBD2. This CDR3 contains 16 residues. Germline V gene data show CDR1 as SGHNT and CDR2 as YYREEE (reference sequence). The junction had 12 bases not matched to a gene; V was cut back by 2 bases and J by 5 bases. CDR3 DNA: TGTGCCAGCAGCTTTCGACTAGCTGGGGGTGCGGAGACCCAGTACTTC. It yields the protein CASSFRLAGGAETQYF.

The CDR3 region is CASSSSRPGGADTQYF. CDR3 DNA: TGTGCCAGCAGTTCCAGCAGACCCGGGGGGGCAGATACGCAGTATTTT. The rearrangement joins TRBV6-2 or TRBV6-3 to TRBJ2-3, with 8 bases that match TRBD2. CDR1 is MNHEY and CDR2 is SVGEGT in the germline V gene. CDR3 length: 16 amino acids. V was pared by 4 bases and J by 4 bases, with 10 bases of the junction left unmatched.

This clone appeared once. The J gene is TRBJ1-2, the V gene TRBV7-2, with D possibly matching TRBD1 (5 bases). Trimming cost V 4 bases and J 0 bases, with 9 bases left between them. Per the germline V gene, CDR1 is SGHTA and CDR2 is FQGNSA. The CDR3 spans 14 residues. The CDR3 reads CASSSRASNYGYTF. In DNA, the CDR3 is TGTGCCAGCAGCTCCAGGGCCTCTAACTATGGCTACACCTTC.

V and J are TRBV18 and TRBJ2-3; 13 bases fit TRBD2. V shed 3 bases, J shed 1 base, and the junction held 4 bases outside the gene matches. This CDR3 comprises 17 residues. CDR1 is KGHSH, CDR2 LQKENI, per germline. CDR3: CASSPPGLAGRTDTQYF. The CDR3 DNA reads as TGTGCCAGCTCACCGCCGGGACTAGCGGGGCGCACAGATACGCAGTATTTT.

This clone was counted once. The rearrangement joins TRBV18 to TRBJ2-2; 9 nucleotides align to TRBD2. The J segment lost 7 bases and the V segment lost 3 bases, leaving 6 bases of the junction unmatched. CDR1 KGHSH and CDR2 LQKENI come from the germline V gene. The length of the CDR3 is 15 residues. CDR3 DNA sequence: TGTGCCAGCTCACCGACTAGCGGACCCTACGGGGAGCTGTTTTTT. Translation gives CASSPTSGPYGELFF. Variable domain in full (rest from reference TRBV18 and TRBJ2-2): NAGVMQNPRHLVRRRGQEARLRCSPMKGHSHVYWYRQLPEEGLKFMVYLQKENIIDESGMPKERFSAEFPKEGPSILRIQQVVRGDSAAYFCASSPTSGPYGELFFGEGSRLTVL.

The chain is built from TRBV5-4 and TRBJ2-2; 7 positions agree with TRBD2. The germline CDR1 and CDR2 sequences are SGHNT and YYREEE (reference sequence). J was trimmed by 5 bases and V by 4 bases; bases with no gene match: 11. The CDR3 has 16 residues. The CDR3 DNA follows: TGTGCCAGCAGCCCCCCCGGCGGGGGAGGGACCGGGGAGCTGTTTTTT. Residues: CASSPPGGGGTGELFF.

This clone was observed a single time. The chain carries TRBV11-2 and TRBJ1-4; D remains ambiguous. Germline V lookup: CDR1 SGHAT, CDR2 FQNNGV. The CDR3 is made up of 15 amino acids. V shed 3 bases and J shed 10 bases, with 18 bases lying between them. The CDR3, as DNA: TGTGCCAGCAGCTTTGGAAGGACTTTGGGCGGAAAACTGTTTTTT. Encoded protein: CASSFGRTLGGKLFF.

About this clone itself: An end of the junction differs from the germline gene, which may be a read error. The V and J genes are TRBV2 and TRBJ1-2; D not resolved. CDR1 is SNHLY and CDR2 is FYNNEI in the germline V gene. This CDR3 has 10 residues. The CDR3 DNA is TGTGCCAGCAGTGAATTGGGCCCATCCTTC. It yields the protein CASSELGPSF. The entire variable domain, with the rest obtained from reference TRBV2 and TRBJ1-2, is as follows: EPEVTQTPSHQVTQMGQEVILRCVPISNHLYFYWYRQILGQKVEFLVSFYNNEISEKSEIFDDQFSVERPDGSNFTLKIRSTKLEDSAMYFCASSELGPSFGSGTRLTVV.

The chain recombines TRBV5-1 with TRBJ2-7, with 9 positions matching TRBD2. Germline V gene sequence: CDR1 SGHRS, CDR2 YFSETQ. V was pared by 4 bases and J by 5 bases, with 13 bases of the junction left unmatched. The CDR3 spans 16 residues. This CDR3 reads CASSPWKVAGVDEQYF. CDR3 sequence (DNA): TGCGCCAGCAGCCCCTGGAAGGTAGCGGGAGTCGACGAGCAGTACTTC.

The chain employs TRBV30 and TRBJ1-2; D gene unclear. Trimming cost V 3 bases and J 4 bases, with 15 bases left between them. Germline CDR1 is GTSNPN and CDR2 is SVGIG (reference sequence). CDR3 length equals 14 residues. This chain's CDR3 is CAWRRVGEFYGYTF. Written as DNA, the CDR3 is TGTGCCTGGAGGAGGGTCGGGGAGTTCTATGGCTACACCTTC.

This rearrangement joins TRBV9 to TRBJ2-7; TRBD2 might be the D (5 bases). Germline CDR1 and CDR2: SGDLS and YYNGEE. V was trimmed by 3 bases and J by 6 bases, leaving 10 bases between them. The CDR3 consists of 12 residues. The chain's CDR3 is CASSAGVGEQYF. CDR3 in DNA: TGTGCCAGCAGCGCCGGGGTCGGCGAGCAGTACTTC. Supplemented by reference TRBV9 and TRBJ2-7, the full variable domain reads DSGVTQTPKHLITATGQRVTLRCSPRSGDLSVYWYQQSLDQGLQFLIQYYNGEERAKGNILERFSAQQFPDLHSELNLSSLELGDSALYFCASSAGVGEQYFGPGTRLTVT.